Below are 11 T cell receptor beta chains sequenced from a single sample in a study of T cell responses to AZD1222 COVID-19 vaccine (dated by TCRdb to the early 2020s). Library creation used the immunoSEQ multiplex PCR assay. The immuneACCESS repertoire file appears here via TCRdb, limited to in-frame rearrangements. These files lack a portion of the clones; in checked studies, under half of the deficit traces to unresolved V genes, and the cause of the others is not known. The sample profile shows 100,000 to 150,000 clones; around nine tenths of them were found once. Clones ranked in the top ten supply approximately 6.5% of the sample. Explained via the paper, the time point label denotes: about 28 days (+/-7) after the second vaccine dose. The sequenced sample was peripheral blood, obtained 28 days after the second AZD1222 dose. These receptors all stem from an adult who received the AZD1222 COVID-19 vaccine.

The chain employs TRBV3-1 (or the pseudogene TRBV3-2) and TRBJ2-4; 7 bases agree with TRBD1. CDR3 length: 13 amino acids. Trimming took 0 bases from V and 11 from J; bases not matched to a gene: 4. Looked up from germline, CDR1 is LGHDT and CDR2 is YNNKEL (reference sequence). CDR3: CASSQEGRGLQYF. The CDR3 nucleotides are TGTGCCAGCAGCCAAGAAGGAAGGGGGCTTCAGTACTTC.

The V call is TRBV7-6, the J call TRBJ2-3, with a weak D call TRBD1 (6 bases). The V end was cut by 0 bases, the J end by 0 bases, with 13 bases between. In germline, CDR1 is SGHVS, CDR2 FNYEAQ. The CDR3 length is 17 residues. CDR3 nucleotide sequence: TGTGCCAGCAGCTTAGCCCCGACAGGCACTAGCACAGATACGCAGTATTTT. Translated: CASSLAPTGTSTDTQYF.

The chain combines TRBV6-2 or TRBV6-3 with TRBJ1-2, with 10 bases aligning to TRBD1. There are 15 residues in the CDR3. The V and J ends lost 5 bases and 6 bases, in that order; junction bases with no gene match: 9. CDR1 and CDR2 (germline): MNHEY, SVGEGT. The CDR3 DNA reads as TGTGCCAGCAGTAAAATCGGGACAGGGGCCGATGGCTACACCTTC. As protein: CASSKIGTGADGYTF.

The chain carries TRBV4-1 and TRBJ2-3, with TRBD2 identical over 12 bases. The CDR3 has 17 residues. V lost 3 bases and J lost 5; bases outside the gene matches: 9. Germline-derived CDR1 and CDR2 are MGHRA and YSYEKL. CDR3 bases: TGCGCCAGCAGCCAGGGTCCTAGCGGGGGGGCTAAAGATACGCAGTATTTT. As protein: CASSQGPSGGAKDTQYF.

The chain couples TRBV7-3 to TRBJ2-2; the match to TRBD2 covers 13 bases. The CDR3 spans 17 residues. Unmatched junction bases numbered 7, after V lost 4 bases and J lost 5 bases. Germline CDR1 and CDR2: SGHTA and FQGTGA. The DNA for the CDR3 is TGTGCCAGCAGCTCCCCACTAGCGGGGGGGAAAACCGGGGAGCTGTTTTTT. It codes for CASSSPLAGGKTGELFF.

The chain recombines TRBV29-1 with TRBJ2-3; TRBD2 matches at 14 bases. The CDR3 length is 16 residues. The germline CDR1 and CDR2 sequences are SQVTM and ANQGSEA. Unmatched junction bases numbered 10, after V lost 6 bases and J lost 5 bases. In DNA form, the CDR3 reads TGCAGCGTGCGACTAGCGGGAGGGGTATCGGGAGATACGCAGTATTTT. It codes for CSVRLAGGVSGDTQYF.

This chain joins TRBV3-1 (or the pseudogene TRBV3-2) and TRBJ1-6, with D perhaps matching TRBD1 (5 bases). This CDR3 comprises 13 residues. Germline CDR1 reads LGHDT; CDR2 reads YNNKEL (reference sequence). Trimming stripped 2 bases from V and 17 bases from J, with 16 bases between. The CDR3 DNA reads TGTGCCAGCAGCCAACAGCCCGGTCTAGGGGTCCACTTT. Protein: CASSQQPGLGVHF.

The CDR3 spells CAWRDRGQGPTDTQYF. The CDR3 bases are TGTGCCTGGAGGGACCGGGGACAGGGACCCACAGATACGCAGTATTTT. The chain combines TRBV30 with TRBJ2-3; 9 nucleotides agree with TRBD1. V lost 3 bases, J lost 2 bases, and 9 bases stayed unmatched. Germline CDR1 and CDR2: GTSNPN and SVGIG (reference sequence). This CDR3 comprises 16 residues.

The chain employs TRBV11-3 and TRBJ2-1; D is possibly TRBD1 (7 bases). Germline V gene lookup returns CDR1 SGHNT and CDR2 YENEEA. V gave up 5 bases and J gave up 4 bases, with 15 bases separating them. The CDR3 totals 15 residues. The CDR3 is CASSPGGDSYNEQFF. The DNA for the CDR3 is TGTGCCAGCAGCCCTGGAGGGGACAGTTACAATGAGCAGTTCTTC.

This clone has a single count. The J gene is TRBJ2-5, the V gene TRBV28; D possibly uses TRBD1 or TRBD2 (7 bases each). Germline CDR1 reads MDHEN; CDR2 reads SYDVKM. The ends were cut back, 6 bases at V and 5 bases at J, with 19 bases in the middle. The CDR3 is made up of 15 amino acids. CDR3: CASRSVGGGVETQYF. CDR3 bases: TGTGCCAGCAGGAGTGTGGGAGGGGGCGTTGAGACCCAGTACTTC. The variable domain in full, with the rest retrieved from reference TRBV28 and TRBJ2-5, is DVKVTQSSRYLVKRTGEKVFLECVQDMDHENMFWYRQDPGLGLRLIYFSYDVKMKEKGDIPEGYSVSREKKERFSLILESASTNQTSMYLCASRSVGGGVETQYFGPGTRLLVL.

The CDR3 nucleotides read TGTGCCAGCAGCCCTTTTCCCTCGGGACAGGGGGCCTATGGCTACACCTTC. It specifies CASSPFPSGQGAYGYTF. The V call is TRBV7-2, the J call TRBJ1-2; TRBD1 agrees at 12 bases. CDR3 size: 17 residues. V lost 5 bases to trimming and J lost 4 bases; unmatched junction nucleotides: 11. The germline CDR1 and CDR2 sequences are SGHTA and FQGNSA.